This entry concerns a single T cell receptor beta chain. Its antigen remains unidentified. CDR3 size: 15 residues. Per the germline V gene, CDR1 is DFQATT and CDR2 is SNEGSKA (reference sequence). V gave up 0 bases and J gave up 1 base, with 12 bases separating them. The starting material, about 9.5 ml of fresh peripheral blood, provided the PBMCs. The sample originates from a study of Graves' ophthalmopathy and Graves' hyperthyroidism. Across the study: The authors collected peripheral blood at initial diagnosis, before any treatment. General study results and limits: As the model predicted ophthalmopathy progression, it achieved a sensitivity of 70% to 71% and a specificity of 72.22%. Sensitivity of around 85% and specificity of less than 82% were achieved when a 13-signature model separated ophthalmopathy from stable hyperthyroidism.

Amplification of TCR beta CDR3 regions used RNA transcripts. HTBI primers served in a first-round RT-PCR, which a second-round multiplex PCR followed. TCRdb re-derived calls from the multiplex PCR reads in MiXCR, one entry per CDR3 protein. The sample consists of approximately 500,000 distinct CDR3 sequences, about 15% of them appearing once. Sequenced material: blood. The sequence derives from a woman aged 30 to 39 with Graves' ophthalmopathy. The rearrangement links TRBV20-1 to TRBJ2-5, with D possibly matching TRBD2 (7 bases). The CDR3 coding sequence is TGCAGTGCTAGAGATCCGGGGGGCTCCCAAGAGACCCAGTACTTC. Protein sequence: CSARDPGGSQETQYF.